The source of this T cell receptor beta chain is a study of cytomegalovirus exposure and HLA in healthy donors. Primers for the PCR totalled 60 Vbeta and 13 Jbeta. Original processing notes: In a later analysis, roughly 10 million of approximately 86 million unique beta chains occurred in at least two donors. Some clones are missing from TCRdb's copy, which holds only in-frame ones; the method was immunoSEQ multiplex PCR. V, J and clone size are taken as reported in that table, and D and trimming were inferred from the DNA itself. The table shows around 55,000 clones, with about 67% occurring only once. The germline gives CDR1 LGHNA, CDR2 YSLEER. V lost 2 bases to trimming and J lost 2 bases; unmatched junction nucleotides: 4. The CDR3 is made up of 15 amino acids.

The specimen was PBMCs. The chain employs TRBV4-3 and TRBJ2-7; 9 bases match TRBD1. This TCR was sampled from a man aged 40-49 years in good health and CMV-seropositive. The CDR3 region is CASSQPGQGPYEQYF. The CDR3 bases are TGCGCCAGCAGCCAACCGGGACAGGGACCCTACGAGCAGTACTTC.